Listed here are 28 T cell receptor beta chains from one sample, sequenced in a study of tumor-infiltrating lymphocytes in primary liver carcinoma. Unsorted whole blood supplied the RNA, and germline DNA was extracted too. Synthesis of TCR beta cDNA was carried out from around 540 ng total RNA with a constant-region primer. ARM-PCR, slightly modified, supplied the TCR beta libraries through three nested multiplex PCR rounds. The opening two PCR rounds, about 11 cycles each, paired TRBV1-TRBV30 forward primers with a C-beta reverse primer. One entry per CDR3 protein results from TCRdb running MiXCR on the multiplex PCR reads. Here the sample spans 310,000 or so distinct CDR3 sequences, around 50% being singletons. The sample was peripheral blood. The receptors were gathered from a young woman with primary liver carcinoma and hepatitis B virus infection.

As regards this clonotype: This sequence may be a read error, since a much larger clone differs from it by one base. V and J are TRBV6-5 and TRBJ1-5; TRBD1 matches 10 bases. CDR1 is MNHEY, CDR2 SVGAGI, per germline. The CDR3 loop spans 13 amino acids. For the CDR3, the DNA is TGTGCCAACAGTCTGGACAGGGGGAAGCCCCAGCATTTT. Translating it yields CANSLDRGKPQHF.

Note on this clonotype: A much larger clone differs from this one at a single base, so this may be a read error. The V call is TRBV29-1, the J call TRBJ2-3; TRBD2 matches at 10 bases. The CDR3 is made up of 17 amino acids. Germline V gene data show CDR1 as SQVTM and CDR2 as ANQGSEA. The CDR3 sequence is CSVLGLAGAGGTDTPYF. For the CDR3, the DNA is TGCAGCGTTCTGGGGCTAGCGGGAGCCGGGGGCACAGATACGCCGTATTTT.

The chain recombines TRBV11-3 with TRBJ2-1; 9 bases line up with TRBD2. CDR3 length: 15 residues. The germline V gene encodes CDR1 SGHNT and CDR2 YENEEA. CDR3 coding DNA: TGTCCCCGCAGCATAAGACTAGCGGTCGGGAATGAGCAGTTCTTC. Its protein product is CPRSIRLAVGNEQFF.

J is TRBJ2-3 and V is TRBV29-1; the D gene is possibly TRBD2 (7 bases). The V and J ends lost 6 bases and 2 bases respectively, with 15 bases between them. CDR1 SQVTM and CDR2 ANQGSEA come from the germline V gene. This CDR3 contains 14 residues. Here the CDR3 DNA reads TGCAGCGTCGAGGGGGGGGATATCACAGATACGCAGTATTTT. It codes for CSVEGGDITDTQYF.

J is TRBJ2-5 and V is TRBV6-5; weak D call: TRBD2 (6 bases). This CDR3 is 17 amino acids long. Germline assignment: CDR1 MNHEY and CDR2 SVGAGI. V was shortened by 6 bases and J by 2 bases, with 22 bases between the two germline ends. CDR3: CASRTGSFGGMQETQYF. The CDR3, as DNA: TGTGCCAGCAGAACGGGGAGTTTCGGGGGTATGCAAGAGACCCAGTACTTC.

The rearrangement links TRBV7-9 to TRBJ1-4; TRBD1 matches at 9 bases. Germline-derived CDR1 and CDR2 are SEHNR and FQNEAQ (reference sequence). This CDR3 region has 14 residues. V lost 6 bases, J lost 5 bases, and 4 bases stayed unmatched. CDR3 in amino acids: CASRPDRGNEKLFF. CDR3 coding DNA: TGTGCCAGCAGGCCCGACAGGGGGAATGAAAAACTGTTTTTT.

Remarks on this clonotype: Mismatch with germline at one junction end may stem from a read error. The rearrangement joins TRBV30 to TRBJ2-1; the match to TRBD1 covers 7 bases. Germline lookup yields CDR1 GTSNPN and CDR2 SVGIG (reference sequence). This CDR3 has 12 residues. CDR3 region: CAVITGDNGQSF. DNA of the CDR3: TGTGCCGTTATAACAGGGGACAACGGGCAGTCCTTC.

This chain links TRBV6-2 or TRBV6-3 with TRBJ1-2; D is undetermined. Germline V gene lookup returns CDR1 MNHEY and CDR2 SVGEGT. V lost 4 bases and J 3 bases, leaving 15 bases between the germline ends. The CDR3 has 15 residues. CDR3 residues: CASSSQRALDYGYTF. As DNA, the CDR3 is TGTGCCAGCAGTTCTCAGAGGGCGCTTGACTATGGCTACACCTTC.

This clonotype was seen only a few times. V is TRBV7-8 and J is TRBJ1-4; TRBD1 agrees at 8 bases. Per the germline V gene, CDR1 is SGHVS and CDR2 is FQNEAQ. The V segment lost 2 bases and the J segment 3 bases; nucleotides outside the gene matches: 8. The CDR3 is 17 amino acids. The CDR3 loop reads CASSLYQGAKANEKLFF. The DNA of the CDR3 is TGTGCCAGCAGCTTATATCAGGGGGCGAAGGCTAATGAAAAACTGTTTTTT.

This chain links TRBV7-8 with TRBJ2-1, with TRBD2 matching over 8 bases. This CDR3 is built from 17 residues. Germline V gene data show CDR1 as SGHVS and CDR2 as FQNEAQ. Trimming at V came to 5 bases and at J to 3 bases, leaving 12 bases not matched to a gene. The CDR3 region has the DNA TGTGCCAGCAGCAAAGACACAACTAGCGGCTACTACAATGAGCAGTTCTTC. Protein: CASSKDTTSGYYNEQFF.

The J gene is TRBJ2-3, the V gene TRBV7-9; 9 nucleotides agree with TRBD2. In germline, CDR1 is SEHNR, CDR2 FQNEAQ (reference sequence). The junction had 10 bases not matched to a gene; V was cut back by 6 bases and J by 6 bases. The CDR3 loop spans 15 amino acids. CDR3 coding DNA: TGTGCCAGCAGGCCGCCGGGACTAGCCCCGGATACGCAGTATTTT. It specifies CASRPPGLAPDTQYF.

Points on this clonotype: The junction and the germline gene differ at one end; a read error may be behind it. The rearrangement uses TRBV11-2 and TRBJ2-1, with D unresolved. Germline V gene data show CDR1 as SGHAT and CDR2 as FQNNGV. The CDR3 extends over 13 amino acids. The CDR3 coding sequence is TGTACCAGCAGCTTAGAGGTAGTGGCCCTGAAGTTCTTC. It translates to CTSSLEVVALKFF.

Points on this clonotype: This may be a read error, as it is one base from a much larger clone. The chain carries TRBV6-6 and TRBJ2-3; 10 positions agree with TRBD1. Germline CDR1 is MNHNY and CDR2 is SVGAGI (reference sequence). The CDR3 is made up of 15 amino acids. CDR3 protein: CASSDRDRGTDMQYF. CDR3 sequence (DNA): TGTGCCAGCAGTGACCGGGACAGGGGCACAGATATGCAGTATTTT.

J is TRBJ2-2 and V is TRBV12-3 or TRBV12-4; D possibly uses TRBD1 or TRBD2 (5 bases each). The V and J ends lost 6 bases and 3 bases respectively, with 17 bases between them. The CDR3 covers 16 residues. The CDR3 loop reads CASSSRDLPHTGELFF. The CDR3 DNA follows: TGTGCCAGCAGCTCCCGGGACCTCCCACACACCGGGGAGCTGTTTTTT.

The genes are TRBV11-1 and TRBJ2-1, with TRBD2 matching 7 bases. The ends lost 5 bases at V and 2 bases at J; junction bases unmatched: 9. This CDR3 has 16 residues. In germline, CDR1 is SGHAT, CDR2 FQDESV (reference sequence). CDR3 sequence reads: CASSTRSGGAYNEQFF. DNA for the CDR3: TGTGCCAGCAGCACACGGAGTGGGGGGGCCTACAATGAGCAGTTCTTC.

Details on this clonotype: A clone one base away is much larger, so this may be a read error. This chain joins TRBV10-1 and TRBJ2-7; D gene ambiguous. CDR3 size: 12 residues. Germline V lookup: CDR1 WNHNN, CDR2 SYGVQD (reference sequence). The DNA of the CDR3 is TGCGCCAGCAGTGGCCCCAACTACGAGCGGTACTTC. Protein: CASSGPNYERYF.

Comment on this clonotype: No conserved phenylalanine or tryptophan ends this CDR3, so it is likely a read error. The DNA is left out, because the CDR3 cannot be placed on it with certainty; the CDR3 is given as TCRdb lists it. The gene calls are TRBV11-2 and TRBJ1-1; the table's D call TRBD1 went unverified against the DNA. The CDR3 is 15 amino acids long, termini counted. The germline V gene encodes CDR1 SGHAT and CDR2 FQNNGV. The CDR3: CTSSLGRGFYTEALI.

The gene calls are TRBV28 and TRBJ2-7; 10 bases align to TRBD2. The CDR3 covers 16 residues. J gave up 5 bases and V 5 bases, and 12 bases lay outside the gene matches. CDR1 is MDHEN and CDR2 is SYDVKM in the germline V gene. In nucleotides, the CDR3 is TGTGCCAGCAGTCCCTCTAGCGGGAGTCTTTCCCACGAGCAGTACTTC. Its translation is CASSPSSGSLSHEQYF.

Here the CDR3 DNA reads TGTGCCACCAATCCGGGGTGGGGTGAGCAGTTCTTC. Its translation is CATNPGWGEQFF. This chain links TRBV12-3 or TRBV12-4 with TRBJ2-1; D is perhaps TRBD2 (5 bases). The V end lost 10 bases, the J end lost 9 bases, and 16 bases lay between the germline ends. The CDR3 has 12 residues.

This clonotype was seen at least ten times. J is TRBJ2-3 and V is TRBV12-3 or TRBV12-4; TRBD2 might be the D (5 bases). The CDR3 consists of 15 residues. Trimming left V 6 bases short and J 0 bases short, with 13 bases between. In DNA form, the CDR3 reads TGTGCCAGCAGAGACGAGGGCGGGAGCACAGATACGCAGTATTTT. Its protein is CASRDEGGSTDTQYF.

This clonotype was observed at least ten times. The chain employs TRBV11-2 and TRBJ1-5, with D perhaps TRBD1 (5 bases). The CDR3 covers 15 residues. Germline CDR1 and CDR2: SGHAT and FQNNGV. The V end lost 3 bases, the J end lost 3 bases, and 12 bases lay between the germline ends. The CDR3 is CASSLGGVDNQPQHF. As DNA, the CDR3 is TGTGCCAGCAGCTTGGGGGGGGTAGACAATCAGCCCCAGCATTTT.

A single count supports this clonotype. V is TRBV4-2 and J is TRBJ2-3; 12 bases are shared with TRBD2. CDR1 LGHNA and CDR2 YNFKEQ come from the germline V gene. Trimming cost V 5 bases and J 4 bases; bases outside gene matches: 13. The CDR3 is 18 residues long. The CDR3 sequence: CASSSKPTTSGSPDTQYF. The CDR3 DNA reads as TGTGCCAGCAGCTCAAAACCCACGACTAGCGGGAGCCCAGATACGCAGTATTTT.

On this clonotype: Sequence at one end of the junction differs from germline and may be a read error. The V call is TRBV28, the J call TRBJ2-7; 9 nucleotides match TRBD2. CDR3 length: 15 residues. CDR1 and CDR2 from the germline V gene are MDHEN and SYDVKM. The CDR3 protein is CASSLAGGLSYEHYF. CDR3 nucleotides: TGTGCCAGCAGTTTAGCGGGAGGGCTATCCTACGAGCACTACTTC.

This chain joins TRBV30 and TRBJ1-6; D possibly corresponds to TRBD1 (5 bases). V lost 3 bases to trimming and J lost 0 bases, with 9 bases between them. The CDR3 has 15 residues. CDR1 GTSNPN and CDR2 SVGIG come from the germline V gene (reference sequence). CDR3 coding DNA: TGTGCCTGGAGAGGTCAGGGCTCCTATAATTCACCCCTCCACTTT. Its translation: CAWRGQGSYNSPLHF. Looking up the rest from reference TRBV30 and TRBJ1-6 gives the full variable domain: SQTIHQWPATLVQPVGSPLSLECTVEGTSNPNLYWYRQAAGRGLQLLFYSVGIGQISSEVPQNLSASRPQDRQFILSSKKLLLSDSGFYLCAWRGQGSYNSPLHFGNGTRLTVT.

Concerning this clonotype: This clone may be a read error of a much larger clone one base away. The genes are TRBV12-3 or TRBV12-4 and TRBJ2-5, with TRBD2 matching 7 bases. There are 15 residues in the CDR3. The ends lost 7 bases at V and 1 base at J; junction bases unmatched: 9. CDR3 sequence reads: CASTTWLAVQETQYF. CDR3 DNA sequence: TGTGCCAGCACTACCTGGCTAGCGGTCCAAGAGACCCAGTACTTC.

About this clonotype: This sequence may be a read error, since a much larger clone differs from it by one base. V usage is TRBV4-2 and J usage is TRBJ2-2; D may be TRBD2 (5 bases). There are 14 residues in the CDR3. The germline V gene has CDR1 LGHNA and CDR2 YNFKEQ. The CDR3 nucleotides are TGTGCCAGCAGCCAATCTGGACTCACCGGGGAGCCGTTTTTT. Residues: CASSQSGLTGEPFF.

This clonotype was detected once. The rearrangement joins TRBV6-5 to TRBJ2-2; D unclear. Per the germline V gene, CDR1 is MNHEY and CDR2 is SVGAGI. CDR3 length equals 14 residues. With 6 bases removed from V and 8 bases from J, the gap between germline ends came to 16 bases. Here the CDR3 DNA reads TGTGCCAGCAGCCCCTTACCAGCCACTGGGGAGCTGTTTTTT. This encodes CASSPLPATGELFF.

A remark on this clonotype: With a much larger clone just one base away, this may be a read error. V and J are TRBV29-1 and TRBJ2-1; 7 nucleotides match TRBD2. The CDR3 spans 16 residues. Per germline, CDR1 SQVTM and CDR2 ANQGSEA. CDR3 protein: CSVEDEGAGAGNEEFF. DNA for the CDR3: TGCAGCGTTGAAGATGAAGGTGCGGGAGCGGGTAATGAGGAGTTCTTC.